The present T cell receptor (beta chain) was sequenced within a study of breast tumors, draining lymph nodes, adjacent tissues. The lymph nodes were axillary draining lymph nodes from breast cancer patients. TCRdb re-derived calls from the multiplex PCR reads in MiXCR, one entry per CDR3 protein. The table includes some 100,000 distinct CDR3 sequences, approximately 21% detected once. With 1 base removed from V and 4 bases from J, the gap between germline ends came to 11 bases. The CDR3 sequence is 14 residues long. Per the germline V gene, CDR1 is SGHAT and CDR2 is FQNNGV. Of note for this clonotype: This clone may be a read error of a much larger clone one base away.

This clonotype was sampled from a female donor with breast cancer. Some clones in this sample may be carry-over from other donors' samples. Material: axillary lymph node tissue. This chain uses TRBV11-2 with TRBJ2-7; D may be TRBD1 or TRBD2 (6 bases each). The CDR3 loop reads CASSLGGASYEQYF. In DNA form, the CDR3 reads TGTGCCAGCAGCTTAGGGGGGGCTTCTTACGAGCAGTACTTC.